The clone carrying this TCR beta chain was recorded a few times. Unmatched junction bases numbered 6, after V lost 4 bases and J lost 1 base. The CDR3 length is 15 residues. The germline CDR1 and CDR2 sequences are SGDLS and YYNGEE. The data stem from a study of cytomegalovirus exposure and HLA in healthy donors. With 60 Vbeta and 13 Jbeta primers, the PCR was carried out. The assay was immunoSEQ multiplex PCR, and TCRdb's table has in-frame clones only and misses some. Of 95,000 to 150,000 clones in the sample, 70% to 80% were seen once. This clonotype was sampled from a man aged 30-40 years in good health and CMV-seronegative. The chain has TRBV9 and TRBJ2-5; TRBD1 matches at 8 bases. Sequenced: PBMCs. This chain's CDR3 is CASSLGTGIQETQYF. The CDR3 DNA sequence: TGTGCCAGCAGCCTGGGGACAGGTATCCAAGAGACCCAGTACTTC.